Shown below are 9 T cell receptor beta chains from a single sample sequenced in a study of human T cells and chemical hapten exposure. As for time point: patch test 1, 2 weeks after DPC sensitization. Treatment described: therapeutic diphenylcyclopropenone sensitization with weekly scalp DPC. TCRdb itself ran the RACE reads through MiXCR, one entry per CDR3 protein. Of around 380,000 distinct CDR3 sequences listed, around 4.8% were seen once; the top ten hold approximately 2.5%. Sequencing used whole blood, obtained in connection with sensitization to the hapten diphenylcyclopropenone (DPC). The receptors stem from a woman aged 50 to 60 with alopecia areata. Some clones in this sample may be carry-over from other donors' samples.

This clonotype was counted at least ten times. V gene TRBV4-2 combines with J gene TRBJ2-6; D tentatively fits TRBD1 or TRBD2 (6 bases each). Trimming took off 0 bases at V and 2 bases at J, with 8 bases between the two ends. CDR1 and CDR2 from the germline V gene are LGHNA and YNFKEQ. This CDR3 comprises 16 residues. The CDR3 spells CASSQEEGAGANVLTF. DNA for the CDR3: TGTGCCAGCAGCCAAGAGGAGGGGGCTGGGGCCAACGTCCTGACTTTC.

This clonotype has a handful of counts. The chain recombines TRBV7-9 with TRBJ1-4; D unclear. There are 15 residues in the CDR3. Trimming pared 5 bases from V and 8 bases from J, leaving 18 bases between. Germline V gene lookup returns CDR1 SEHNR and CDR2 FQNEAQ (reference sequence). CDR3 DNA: TGTGCCAGCAGCGGGAAGGCGGACCAAGGCGAAAAACTGTTTTTT. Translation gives CASSGKADQGEKLFF.

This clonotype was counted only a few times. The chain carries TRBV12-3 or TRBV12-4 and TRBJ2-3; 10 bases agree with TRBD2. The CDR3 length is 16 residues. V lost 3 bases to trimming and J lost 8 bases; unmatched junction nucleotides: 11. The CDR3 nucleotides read TGTGCCAGCAGTTTCGGGGCTAGCGGGAGTGGTGGTACGCAGTATTTT. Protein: CASSFGASGSGGTQYF.

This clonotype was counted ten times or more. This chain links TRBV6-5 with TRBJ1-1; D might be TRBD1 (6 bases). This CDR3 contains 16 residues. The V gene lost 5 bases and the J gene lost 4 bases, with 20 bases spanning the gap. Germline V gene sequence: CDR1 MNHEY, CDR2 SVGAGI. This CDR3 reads CASSIALQGRSTEAFF. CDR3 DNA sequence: TGTGCCAGCAGTATTGCACTACAGGGAAGGAGCACTGAAGCTTTCTTT.

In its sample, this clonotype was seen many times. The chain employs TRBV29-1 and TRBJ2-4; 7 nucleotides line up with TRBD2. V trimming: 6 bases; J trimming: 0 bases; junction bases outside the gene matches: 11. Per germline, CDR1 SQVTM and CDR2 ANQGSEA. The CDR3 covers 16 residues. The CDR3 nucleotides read TGCAGCGTCGAGACGGGAGGCACCTTAGCCAAAAACATTCAGTACTTC. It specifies CSVETGGTLAKNIQYF.

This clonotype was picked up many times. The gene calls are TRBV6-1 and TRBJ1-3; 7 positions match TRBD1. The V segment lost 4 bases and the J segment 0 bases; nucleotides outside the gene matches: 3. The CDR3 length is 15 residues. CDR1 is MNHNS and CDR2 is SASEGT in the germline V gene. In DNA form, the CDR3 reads TGTGCCAGCAGTGGAGACAGGGTCTCTGGAAACACCATATATTTT. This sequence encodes CASSGDRVSGNTIYF.

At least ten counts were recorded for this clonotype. As DNA, the CDR3 is TGTGCCAGCAGCTCCGGACAGTCGAACACCGGGGAGCTGTTTTTT. Translating gives CASSSGQSNTGELFF. V and J are TRBV9 and TRBJ2-2, with D tentatively TRBD1 (6 bases). The V gene lost 4 bases and the J gene lost 0 bases, with 10 bases spanning the gap. The CDR3 length is 15 residues. The germline V gene encodes CDR1 SGDLS and CDR2 YYNGEE.

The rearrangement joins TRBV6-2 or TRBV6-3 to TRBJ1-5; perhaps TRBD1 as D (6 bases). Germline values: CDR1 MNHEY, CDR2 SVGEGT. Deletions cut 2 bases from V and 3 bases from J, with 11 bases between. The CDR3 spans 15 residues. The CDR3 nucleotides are TGTGCCAGCAGTTACGGAGGACAGTACAATCAGCCCCAGCATTTT. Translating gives CASSYGGQYNQPQHF.

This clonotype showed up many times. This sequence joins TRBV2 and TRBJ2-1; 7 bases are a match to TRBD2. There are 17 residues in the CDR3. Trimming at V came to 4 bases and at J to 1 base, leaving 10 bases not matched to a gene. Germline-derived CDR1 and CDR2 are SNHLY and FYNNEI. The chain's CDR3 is CASSGLGGGLSYNEQFF. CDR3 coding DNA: TGTGCCAGCAGTGGCCTCGGCGGGGGATTATCCTACAATGAGCAGTTCTTC.